Described below is a single T cell receptor beta chain sequence and its context. This entry is derived from a study of cytomegalovirus exposure and HLA in healthy donors. The PCR ran on 60 Vbeta and 13 Jbeta primers. Assay: immunoSEQ multiplex PCR; the TCRdb copy retains only in-frame clones and omits some. The table has about 130,000 clones, 75% to 90% seen once; the top ten hold under 7%. Germline assignment: CDR1 SGHAT and CDR2 FQNNGV. V lost 4 bases and J lost 1, with 16 bases in between. The length of the CDR3 is 16 residues. Sequencing used PBMCs. The V call is TRBV11-2, the J call TRBJ1-2; D gene ambiguous. This TCR derives from a woman under 40 in good health and CMV-seropositive. CDR3 sequence: CASSSTEGAFNYGYTF. The CDR3 coding sequence is TGTGCCAGCAGCTCCACGGAGGGCGCGTTTAACTATGGCTACACCTTC.